This section outlines one T cell receptor beta chain sequence together with its context. Measured with immunoSEQ multiplex PCR; TCRdb has only the in-frame clones, and not every one. The repertoire holds fewer than 400,000 clones, approximately 74% seen once, with 10% in the top ten. The split of CD4+ cells yielded CD45RA+ naive and CD45RA-negative memory subsets. This entry comes from a study of shared clonotypes between healthy human individuals. The receptor's source is a man between 25 and 39 years old in good health. The specimen sequenced was memory CD4+ T cells sorted from blood. Sample subset: CD45RA-negative fraction.

The CDR3 here is CASSVKGQGGNTIYF. In DNA form, the CDR3 reads TGTGCCAGCAGCGTAAAGGGCCAAGGAGGAAACACCATATATTTT. V and J are TRBV2 and TRBJ1-3, with no clear D. V was cut by 6 bases and J by 4 bases, with 16 bases left in between. There are 15 residues in the CDR3. Germline V gene data show CDR1 as SNHLY and CDR2 as FYNNEI.